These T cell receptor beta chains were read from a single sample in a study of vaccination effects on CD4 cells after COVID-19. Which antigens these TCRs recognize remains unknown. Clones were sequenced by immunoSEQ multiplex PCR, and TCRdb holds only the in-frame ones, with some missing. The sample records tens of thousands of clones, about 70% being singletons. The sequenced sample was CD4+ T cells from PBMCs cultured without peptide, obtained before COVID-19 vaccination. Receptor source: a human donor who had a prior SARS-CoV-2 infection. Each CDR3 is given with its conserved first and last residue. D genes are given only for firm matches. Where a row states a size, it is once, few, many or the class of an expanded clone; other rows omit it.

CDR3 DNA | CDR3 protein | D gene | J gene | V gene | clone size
TGCGCCAGCAGCTTGGGGACATCTAGGTCTGGAAACACCATATATTTT | CASSLGTSRSGNTIYF | . | TRBJ1-3 | TRBV5-1 | once
TGTGCCAGCAGCTTGGGGACCCCAGGATGGGAGACCCAGTACTTC | CASSLGTPGWETQYF | . | TRBJ2-5 | TRBV5-6 | .
TGTGCCAGCAGTGGGCAGACTAGCGGGAGTTTGAATGAGCAGTTCTTC | CASSGQTSGSLNEQFF | TRBD2 | TRBJ2-1 | TRBV27 | .
TGTGCCAGCAGCTTTAGCGGGAGGGCCTATTACACCGGGGAGCTGTTTTTT | CASSFSGRAYYTGELFF | TRBD2 | TRBJ2-2 | TRBV7-2 | .
TGTGCCAGCATGGCGCCTCCAGCAGGGGCGGACGAGCAGTACTTC | CASMAPPAGADEQYF | . | TRBJ2-7 | TRBV2 | .
TGCGCCAGCAGTTCCTCCGGACTCCTAAATTCACCCCTCCACTTT | CASSSSGLLNSPLHF | . | TRBJ1-6 | TRBV5-1 | .
TGTGCCTGGAGTGTACTGTTGCTAGATACGCAGTATTTT | CAWSVLLLDTQYF | . | TRBJ2-3 | TRBV30 | .
TGTGCCAGCAGCTCCAATGGGGATCGGGAGACCCAGTACTTC | CASSSNGDRETQYF | . | TRBJ2-5 | TRBV7-2 | .
TGCGCCAGCAGTTATGCCGGTGGGAATAATTCACCCCTCCACTTT | CASSYAGGNNSPLHF | . | TRBJ1-6 | TRBV5-1 | .
TGCAGCGTTGCTGGAGGGGAGGGGTACGAGCAGTACTTC | CSVAGGEGYEQYF | TRBD2 | TRBJ2-7 | TRBV29-1 | few
TGTGCCAGCAGCAAAGTTCGGGCACCCCGTGAGCAGTACTTC | CASSKVRAPREQYF | . | TRBJ2-7 | TRBV21-1 | .
TGTGCCAGCAGCTTTTACAGGCTACCGAACTATGGCTACACCTTC | CASSFYRLPNYGYTF | . | TRBJ1-2 | TRBV13 | .
TGTGCCAGCTCACGTAGTTCAAATCAAGAGACCCAGTACTTC | CASSRSSNQETQYF | . | TRBJ2-5 | TRBV18 | .
TGTGCCAGCAGCAATACCGGGACCTGCTACGAGCAGTACTTC | CASSNTGTCYEQYF | . | TRBJ2-7 | TRBV21-1 | .
TGTGCCAGTAGCCCGGGGGTAGTGCGGCTCCGAGAGACCCAGTACTTC | CASSPGVVRLRETQYF | . | TRBJ2-5 | TRBV19 | few
TGCGCCAGCAGCCAAGATAAGGAGACCCTTTATGGCTACACCTTC | CASSQDKETLYGYTF | . | TRBJ1-2 | TRBV4-3 | .
TGTGCCAGCAGCGTCGGGACCGGGTTAGGTCAAGAGACCCAGTACTTC | CASSVGTGLGQETQYF | . | TRBJ2-5 | TRBV3-1/TRBV3-2 | .
TGTGCCAGCAGGAACAGGGGCGGGATGAACACTGAAGCTTTCTTT | CASRNRGGMNTEAFF | TRBD1 | TRBJ1-1 | TRBV7-8 | .
TGTGCCAGCAGGGGAGAGAATCAGCCCCAGCATTTT | CASRGENQPQHF | . | TRBJ1-5 | TRBV2 | .
TGTGCCAGCAGCCAAGAAGGGAGTTTGGTGGGACGAGGTGAAAAACTGTTTTTT | CASSQEGSLVGRGEKLFF | . | TRBJ1-4 | TRBV4-2 | .
TGTGCCAGCAGTGAAGCGGTTTTCGGCGGGGGACGCCAAGAGACCCAGTACTTC | CASSEAVFGGGRQETQYF | TRBD2 | TRBJ2-5 | TRBV6-1 | .
TGTGCCATCAGTGACAGGGGGCGAGATAGCTACACCTTC | CAISDRGRDSYTF | TRBD1 | TRBJ1-2 | TRBV10-3 | .
TGTGCCAGTAGTATACGAGAGGGAATGGGGACCCAGTACTTC | CASSIREGMGTQYF | . | TRBJ2-5 | TRBV19 | .
TGTGCCAGCAGGCTCAGCGGGAGAATAGGGGAGCTGTTTTTT | CASRLSGRIGELFF | TRBD2 | TRBJ2-2 | TRBV27 | .
TGCGCCAGCAGCGGTGACAGGCCAGATACGCAGTATTTT | CASSGDRPDTQYF | . | TRBJ2-3 | TRBV5-1 | .
TGTGCCAGCAGTGGGGGACCAATACAGGGACTAGCGGGGTTCTACGAGCAGTACTTC | CASSGGPIQGLAGFYEQYF | TRBD2 | TRBJ2-7 | TRBV6-1 | .
TGCGCCAGCAGCTTAGGCGGGGGGGCGAATGAGCAGTTCTTC | CASSLGGGANEQFF | TRBD2 | TRBJ2-1 | TRBV5-1 | .
TGCGCCAGCAGCTTTGGACAGGGTAGCAATCAGCCCCAGCATTTT | CASSFGQGSNQPQHF | TRBD1 | TRBJ1-5 | TRBV5-1 | .
TGTGCCAGCAGCCCACGGACGTCCTACAATGAGCAGTTCTTC | CASSPRTSYNEQFF | . | TRBJ2-1 | TRBV9 | .
TGCGCCAGCAGCCAAGATCGTCGGGGTTCCCACTATGGCTACACCTTC | CASSQDRRGSHYGYTF | . | TRBJ1-2 | TRBV4-1 | .
TGTGCCATCAGTGAGAGAGGATATGGCTACACCTTC | CAISERGYGYTF | . | TRBJ1-2 | TRBV10-3 | .
TGTGCCAGCAGTGACTTATGGTGGTTGCGGGGAGTGGGGGTGAACACCGGGGAGCTGTTTTTT | CASSDLWWLRGVGVNTGELFF | . | TRBJ2-2 | TRBV6-4 | .
TGTGCCATCAGTGATGGCCGGACAGGAACCACCGGGGAGCTGTTTTTT | CAISDGRTGTTGELFF | TRBD1 | TRBJ2-2 | TRBV10-3 | .
TGTGCCAGCAGCCAGAGGACAGATACGCAGTATTTT | CASSQRTDTQYF | . | TRBJ2-3 | TRBV3-1/TRBV3-2 | .